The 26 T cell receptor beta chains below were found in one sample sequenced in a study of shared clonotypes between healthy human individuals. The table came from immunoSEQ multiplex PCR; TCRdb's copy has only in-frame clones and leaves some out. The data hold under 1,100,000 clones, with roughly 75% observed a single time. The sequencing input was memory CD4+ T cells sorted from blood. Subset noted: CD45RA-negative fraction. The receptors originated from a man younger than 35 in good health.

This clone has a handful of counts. Here the CDR3 reads CASSQRTGGEYEQYF. CDR3 bases: TGCGCCAGCAGCCAGCGGACAGGGGGCGAGTACGAGCAGTACTTC. The chain uses TRBV4-1 and TRBJ2-7; 11 bases agree with TRBD1. J was trimmed by 4 bases and V by 3 bases; bases with no gene match: 5. This CDR3 is 15 amino acids long. Germline V gene sequence: CDR1 MGHRA, CDR2 YSYEKL.

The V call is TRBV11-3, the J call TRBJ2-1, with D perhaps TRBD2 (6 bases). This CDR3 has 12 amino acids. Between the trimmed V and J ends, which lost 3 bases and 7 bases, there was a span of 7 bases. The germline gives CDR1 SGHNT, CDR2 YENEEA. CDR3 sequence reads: CASSFGGNEQFF. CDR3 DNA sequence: TGTGCCAGCAGCTTTGGAGGGAATGAGCAGTTCTTC.

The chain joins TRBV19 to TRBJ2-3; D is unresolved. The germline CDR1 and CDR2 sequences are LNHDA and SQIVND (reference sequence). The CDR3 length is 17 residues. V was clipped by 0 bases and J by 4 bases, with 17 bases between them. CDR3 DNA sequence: TGTGCCAGTAGTATAGATGGTCCCGGCCCGGCGTCAGATACGCAGTATTTT. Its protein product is CASSIDGPGPASDTQYF.

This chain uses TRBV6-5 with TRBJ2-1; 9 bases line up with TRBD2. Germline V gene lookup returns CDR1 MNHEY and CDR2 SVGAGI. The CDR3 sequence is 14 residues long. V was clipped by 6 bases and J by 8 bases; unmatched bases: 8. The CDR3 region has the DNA TGTGCCAGCAGATTTAGCGGGAGTTTCGATGAGCAGTTCTTC. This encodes CASRFSGSFDEQFF.

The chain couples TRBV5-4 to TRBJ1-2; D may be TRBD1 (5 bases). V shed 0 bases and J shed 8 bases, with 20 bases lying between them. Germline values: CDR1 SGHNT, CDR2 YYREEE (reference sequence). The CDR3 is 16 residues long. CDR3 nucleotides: TGTGCCAGCAGCTTGGCGTTGGAGGGGAGGAATAGCGGCTACACCTTC. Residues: CASSLALEGRNSGYTF.

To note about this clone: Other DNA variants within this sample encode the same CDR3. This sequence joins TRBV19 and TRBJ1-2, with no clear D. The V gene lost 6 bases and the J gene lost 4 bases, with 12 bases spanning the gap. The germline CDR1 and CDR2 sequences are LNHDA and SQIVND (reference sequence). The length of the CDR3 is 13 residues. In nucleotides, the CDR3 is TGTGCCAGTAGCTCTGGGCAAGGCTATGGCTACACCTTC. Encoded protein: CASSSGQGYGYTF. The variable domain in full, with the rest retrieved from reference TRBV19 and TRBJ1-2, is DGGITQSPKYLFRKEGQNVTLSCEQNLNHDAMYWYRQDPGQGLRLIYYSQIVNDFQKGDIAEGYSVSREKKESFPLTVTSAQKNPTAFYLCASSSGQGYGYTFGSGTRLTVV.

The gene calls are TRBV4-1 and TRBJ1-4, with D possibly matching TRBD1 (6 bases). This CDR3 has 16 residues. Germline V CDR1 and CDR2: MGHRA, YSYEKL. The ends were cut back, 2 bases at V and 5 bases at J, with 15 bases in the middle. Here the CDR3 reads CASSQPQTGTNEKLFF. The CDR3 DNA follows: TGCGCCAGCAGCCAACCCCAAACAGGGACAAATGAAAAACTGTTTTTT.

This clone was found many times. The CDR3 region is CASSASGTELNQPQHF. Written as DNA, the CDR3 is TGTGCCAGCAGTGCCTCCGGGACAGAACTCAATCAGCCCCAGCATTTT. The J gene is TRBJ1-5, the V gene TRBV2, with TRBD1 identical over 7 bases. The CDR3 totals 16 residues. The V gene's germline CDR1 is SNHLY and CDR2 FYNNEI. J was trimmed by 3 bases and V by 4 bases; bases with no gene match: 9.

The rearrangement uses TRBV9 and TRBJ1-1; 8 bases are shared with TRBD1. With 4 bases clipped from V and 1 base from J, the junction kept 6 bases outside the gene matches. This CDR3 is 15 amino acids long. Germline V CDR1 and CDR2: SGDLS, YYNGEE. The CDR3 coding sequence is TGTGCCAGCAGCACGCACGGACAGGGGAACACTGAAGCTTTCTTT. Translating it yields CASSTHGQGNTEAFF.

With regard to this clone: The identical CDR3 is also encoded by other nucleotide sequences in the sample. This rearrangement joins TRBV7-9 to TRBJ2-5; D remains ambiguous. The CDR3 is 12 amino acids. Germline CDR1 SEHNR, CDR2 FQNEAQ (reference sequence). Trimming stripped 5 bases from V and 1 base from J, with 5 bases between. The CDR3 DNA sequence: TGTGCCAGCAGCCGGATCCAAGAGACCCAGTACTTC. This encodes CASSRIQETQYF.

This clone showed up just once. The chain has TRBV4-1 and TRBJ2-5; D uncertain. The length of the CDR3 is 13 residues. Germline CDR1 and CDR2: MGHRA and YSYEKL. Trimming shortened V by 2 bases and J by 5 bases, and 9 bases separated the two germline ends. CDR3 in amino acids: CASSQRLRETQYF. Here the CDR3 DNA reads TGCGCCAGCAGCCAACGGTTACGGGAGACCCAGTACTTC.

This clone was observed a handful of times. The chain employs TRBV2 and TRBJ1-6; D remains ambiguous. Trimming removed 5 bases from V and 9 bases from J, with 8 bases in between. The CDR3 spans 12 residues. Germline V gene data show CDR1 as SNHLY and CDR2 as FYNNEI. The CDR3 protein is CASSSETSPLHF. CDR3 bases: TGTGCCAGCAGTTCGGAAACTTCACCCCTCCACTTT.

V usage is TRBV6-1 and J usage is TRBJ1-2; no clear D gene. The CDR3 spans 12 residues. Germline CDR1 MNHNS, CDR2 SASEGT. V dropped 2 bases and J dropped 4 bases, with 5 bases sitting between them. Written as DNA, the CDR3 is TGTGCCAGCAGTGAAAGTGGCTATGGCTACACCTTC. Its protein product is CASSESGYGYTF.

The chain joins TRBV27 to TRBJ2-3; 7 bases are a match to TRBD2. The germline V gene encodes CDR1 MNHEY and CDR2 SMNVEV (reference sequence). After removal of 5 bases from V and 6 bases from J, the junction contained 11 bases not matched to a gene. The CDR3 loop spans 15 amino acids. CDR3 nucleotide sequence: TGTGCCAGCAGTCCCCCCGGGACTATCGTGGATACGCAGTATTTT. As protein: CASSPPGTIVDTQYF.

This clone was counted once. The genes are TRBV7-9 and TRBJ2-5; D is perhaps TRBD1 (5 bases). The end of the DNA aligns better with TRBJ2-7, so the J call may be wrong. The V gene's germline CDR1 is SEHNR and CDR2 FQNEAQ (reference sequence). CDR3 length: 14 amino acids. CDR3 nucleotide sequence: TGTGCCAGCAGCCCTCAGGGCAGGGCCCACGAGCAGTACTTC. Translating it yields CASSPQGRAHEQYF.

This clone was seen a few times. CDR3 in DNA: TGTGCCAGCAGCGCACAACAGCGGGAGGCCAATGAGCAGTTCTTC. It codes for CASSAQQREANEQFF. J is TRBJ2-1 and V is TRBV9, with 9 bases that match TRBD2. From germline, CDR1 is SGDLS and CDR2 YYNGEE. This CDR3 has 15 residues. V dropped 3 bases and J dropped 6; count of bases not matched to a gene: 7. Full variable domain (missing parts from reference TRBV9 and TRBJ2-1): DSGVTQTPKHLITATGQRVTLRCSPRSGDLSVYWYQQSLDQGLQFLIQYYNGEERAKGNILERFSAQQFPDLHSELNLSSLELGDSALYFCASSAQQREANEQFFGPGTRLTVL.

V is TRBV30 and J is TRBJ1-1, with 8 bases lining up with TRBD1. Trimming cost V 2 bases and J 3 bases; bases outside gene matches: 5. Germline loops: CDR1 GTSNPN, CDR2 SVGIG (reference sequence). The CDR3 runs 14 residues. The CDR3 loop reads CAWSPGQAYTEAFF. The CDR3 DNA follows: TGTGCCTGGAGTCCGGGACAGGCTTACACTGAAGCTTTCTTT.

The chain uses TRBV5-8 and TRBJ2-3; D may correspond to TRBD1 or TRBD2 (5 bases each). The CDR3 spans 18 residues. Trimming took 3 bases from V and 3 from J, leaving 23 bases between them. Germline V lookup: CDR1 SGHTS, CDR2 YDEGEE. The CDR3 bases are TGTGCCAGCAGCTGGGGCCGGGACCCACGTGCGGTTACAGATACGCAGTATTTT. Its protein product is CASSWGRDPRAVTDTQYF.

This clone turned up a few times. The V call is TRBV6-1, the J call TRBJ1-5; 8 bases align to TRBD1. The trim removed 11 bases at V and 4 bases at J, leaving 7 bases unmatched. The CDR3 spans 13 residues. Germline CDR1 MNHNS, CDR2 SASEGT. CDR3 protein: CAGRTGLNQPQHF. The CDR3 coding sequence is TGTGCCGGGAGGACAGGGCTTAATCAGCCCCAGCATTTT.

The CDR3 region is CASSLDGTIDTQYF. CDR3 sequence (DNA): TGTGCCAGCAGCTTAGACGGGACGATAGATACGCAGTATTTT. The chain carries TRBV11-2 and TRBJ2-3, with D possibly being TRBD1 or TRBD2 (5 bases each). CDR1 and CDR2 (germline): SGHAT, FQNNGV. The CDR3 extends over 14 amino acids. V shed 0 bases and J shed 5 bases, with 9 bases lying between them.

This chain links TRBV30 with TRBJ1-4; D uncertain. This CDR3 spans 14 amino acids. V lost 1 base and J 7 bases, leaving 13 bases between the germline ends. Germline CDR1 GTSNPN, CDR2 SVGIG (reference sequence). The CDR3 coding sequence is TGTGCCTGGAGTGGTTCAGTCATCGGTGAAAAACTGTTTTTT. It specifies CAWSGSVIGEKLFF.

The CDR3 is CASSRGTSGETDTQYF. The CDR3 bases are TGTGCCAGCAGCCGAGGGACTAGCGGGGAAACAGATACGCAGTATTTT. V gene TRBV7-3 combines with J gene TRBJ2-3, with TRBD2 identical over 13 bases. Germline V lookup: CDR1 SGHTA, CDR2 FQGTGA. J lost 3 bases, V lost 5 bases, and 5 bases had no gene match. This CDR3 contains 16 residues.

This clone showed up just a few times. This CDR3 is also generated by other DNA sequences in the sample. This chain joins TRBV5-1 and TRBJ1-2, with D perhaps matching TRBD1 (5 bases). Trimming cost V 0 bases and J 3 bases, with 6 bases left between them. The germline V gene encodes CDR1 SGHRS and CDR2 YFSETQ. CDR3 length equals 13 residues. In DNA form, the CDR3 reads TGCGCCAGCAGCTTGGAAGGGGACTATGGCTACACCTTC. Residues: CASSLEGDYGYTF.

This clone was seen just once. The CDR3 DNA follows: TGTGCCAGCAGTTACTCGACAGGGGGCGTGAGAGATACGCAGTATTTT. Protein sequence: CASSYSTGGVRDTQYF. The rearrangement links TRBV6-6 to TRBJ2-3; TRBD1 matches at 10 bases. With V trimmed by 0 bases and J by 5 bases, 5 bases remained unmatched. Germline lookup yields CDR1 MNHNY and CDR2 SVGAGI (reference sequence). The CDR3 contains 16 residues.

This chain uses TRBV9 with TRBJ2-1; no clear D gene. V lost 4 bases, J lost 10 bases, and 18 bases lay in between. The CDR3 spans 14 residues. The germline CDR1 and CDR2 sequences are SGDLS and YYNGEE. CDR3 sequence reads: CASSSQGPYGEQFF. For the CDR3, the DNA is TGTGCCAGCAGCTCCCAAGGCCCTTACGGGGAGCAGTTCTTC.

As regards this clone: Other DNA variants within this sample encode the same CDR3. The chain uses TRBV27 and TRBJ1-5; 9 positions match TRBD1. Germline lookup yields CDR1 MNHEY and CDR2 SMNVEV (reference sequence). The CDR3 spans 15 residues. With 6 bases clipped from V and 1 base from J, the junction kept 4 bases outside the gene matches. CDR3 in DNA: TGTGCCAGCAGCTTCGGGACAGGGAGCAATCAGCCCCAGCATTTT. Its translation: CASSFGTGSNQPQHF.